The 14 T cell receptor beta chains given below trace back to one sample, sequenced in a study of cytomegalovirus exposure and HLA in healthy donors. Vbeta (60) and Jbeta (13) primers were used in the PCR. The assay was immunoSEQ multiplex PCR, and TCRdb's table has in-frame clones only and misses some. This sample has around 100,000 clones; roughly 79% occur once, and the top ten carry roughly 4%. Sequenced material: PBMCs. All receptors come from a man in his forties or fifties in good health and CMV-seropositive.

The chain is built from TRBV30 and TRBJ1-6; D call uncertain. The CDR3 has 14 amino acids. Germline-derived CDR1 and CDR2 are GTSNPN and SVGIG (reference sequence). V shed 0 bases and J shed 14 bases, with 17 bases lying between them. Here the CDR3 reads CAWSVRGSWWALHF. As DNA, the CDR3 is TGTGCCTGGAGTGTACGCGGATCGTGGTGGGCCCTCCACTTT.

The genes are TRBV7-9 and TRBJ1-1; weak D call: TRBD1 (6 bases). The CDR3 spans 15 residues. V lost 8 bases, J lost 5 bases, and 21 bases lay in between. CDR1 is SEHNR and CDR2 is FQNEAQ in the germline V gene (reference sequence). CDR3 sequence (DNA): TGTGCCAGCGAAGTAGGGCGGGGGGCAAGGACTGAAGCTTTCTTT. Translated, it gives CASEVGRGARTEAFF.

The chain combines TRBV11-2 with TRBJ2-7, with 8 positions matching TRBD2. The CDR3 is made up of 15 amino acids. Germline-derived CDR1 and CDR2 are SGHAT and FQNNGV. Trimming cost V 3 bases and J 2 bases; bases outside gene matches: 6. In nucleotides, the CDR3 is TGTGCCAGCAGCTTTGTCCTAGCGGGCGCCTACGAGCAGTACTTC. Its protein is CASSFVLAGAYEQYF.

The J gene is TRBJ2-7, the V gene TRBV28; TRBD2 agrees at 11 bases. Germline assignment: CDR1 MDHEN and CDR2 SYDVKM. Trimming at V came to 5 bases and at J to 0 bases, leaving 9 bases not matched to a gene. This CDR3 comprises 17 residues. The CDR3 loop reads CASSRGTSGRSSYEQYF. CDR3 nucleotide sequence: TGTGCCAGCAGTCGAGGGACTAGCGGCCGAAGCTCCTACGAGCAGTACTTC.

This clone has just a few counts. The chain combines TRBV14 with TRBJ2-3; TRBD2 agrees at 8 bases. CDR1 is SGHDN and CDR2 is FVKESK in the germline V gene. With 4 bases clipped from V and 3 bases from J, the junction kept 9 bases outside the gene matches. This CDR3 spans 16 amino acids. CDR3 sequence (DNA): TGTGCCAGCAGCCCCCGGACTAGCAGATGGACAGATACGCAGTATTTT. It yields the protein CASSPRTSRWTDTQYF.

V is TRBV5-4 and J is TRBJ2-6; weak D call: TRBD2 (5 bases). Germline loops: CDR1 SGHNT, CDR2 YYREEE (reference sequence). The CDR3 is 17 residues long. V was clipped by 0 bases and J by 0 bases, with 10 bases between them. DNA of the CDR3: TGTGCCAGCAGCTTGGGAGGGTGGGGCTCTGGGGCCAACGTCCTGACTTTC. Protein: CASSLGGWGSGANVLTF.

V is TRBV11-2 and J is TRBJ2-5; the D gene is possibly TRBD2 (5 bases). Germline V lookup: CDR1 SGHAT, CDR2 FQNNGV. Trimming removed 6 bases at V and 5 bases at J, with 13 bases between. There are 13 residues in the CDR3. The CDR3 nucleotides read TGTGCCAGCAGACGGGATTCCTGGGAGACCCAGTACTTC. Residues: CASRRDSWETQYF.

The chain carries TRBV7-9 and TRBJ2-1, with 13 bases fitting TRBD2. V was clipped by 1 base and J by 10 bases; unmatched bases: 7. The CDR3 contains 16 residues. CDR1 and CDR2 (germline): SEHNR, FQNEAQ (reference sequence). CDR3 sequence (DNA): TGTGCCAGCAGCTTAGAGACTAGCGGGAGGCCCCTCGAGCAGTTCTTC. Amino acid sequence: CASSLETSGRPLEQFF.

This clone was seen just once. The chain uses TRBV30 and TRBJ2-7; possible D gene TRBD1, 5 bases. This CDR3 region has 12 residues. V was cut by 5 bases and J by 0 bases, with 8 bases left in between. The germline gives CDR1 GTSNPN, CDR2 SVGIG (reference sequence). The CDR3: CAWGHISYEQYF. In nucleotides, the CDR3 is TGTGCCTGGGGACACATCTCCTACGAGCAGTACTTC.

V and J are TRBV11-1 and TRBJ2-7; D might be TRBD1 (5 bases). The V gene lost 4 bases and the J gene lost 2 bases, with 12 bases spanning the gap. Per germline, CDR1 SGHAT and CDR2 FQDESV (reference sequence). The CDR3 extends over 14 amino acids. The chain's CDR3 is CASSSQADAYEQYF. For the CDR3, the DNA is TGTGCCAGCAGCTCACAGGCGGACGCCTACGAGCAGTACTTC.

The chain is built from TRBV9 and TRBJ2-5; 7 nucleotides align to TRBD2. Germline loops: CDR1 SGDLS, CDR2 YYNGEE. The CDR3 loop spans 16 amino acids. J gave up 4 bases and V 0 bases, and 9 bases lay outside the gene matches. CDR3 DNA: TGTGCCAGCAGCGTAGCAGTGCTAGCTAGCGGAGAGACCCAGTACTTC. Its translation: CASSVAVLASGETQYF.

This rearrangement joins TRBV5-1 to TRBJ2-7; 9 bases map to TRBD1. J lost 1 base, V lost 4 bases, and 9 bases had no gene match. The germline gives CDR1 SGHRS, CDR2 YFSETQ. CDR3 length: 16 amino acids. The CDR3 coding sequence is TGCGCCAGCAGCAGCCCCACCGGGACAGGGTCCTACGAGCAGTACTTC. Amino acid sequence: CASSSPTGTGSYEQYF.

The chain links TRBV28 to TRBJ1-2; the match to TRBD1 covers 7 bases. Germline values: CDR1 MDHEN, CDR2 SYDVKM. The CDR3 covers 13 residues. The junction had 5 bases not matched to a gene; V was cut back by 6 bases and J by 4 bases. This CDR3 reads CASSLDRVYGYTF. The CDR3 DNA is TGTGCCAGCAGCCTCGACAGGGTCTATGGCTACACCTTC.

This rearrangement joins TRBV19 to TRBJ1-1, with D unresolved. In germline, CDR1 is LNHDA, CDR2 SQIVND (reference sequence). CDR3 length: 13 residues. The V and J ends lost 2 bases and 1 base respectively, with 5 bases between them. CDR3 region: CASSISGNTEAFF. DNA of the CDR3: TGTGCCAGTAGTATATCAGGGAACACTGAAGCTTTCTTT.